This entry lists 9 T cell receptor beta chains sequenced from one sample in a study of OX40 agonist ivuxolimab in advanced cancers. Profiled with immunoSEQ multiplex PCR; TCRdb holds only in-frame clones, not every one. This table has about 45,000 clones, approximately 83% appearing once. Sequenced material: CD4+ or CD8+ T cells sorted from blood, taken in a trial of the OX40 agonist ivuxolimab. The source of these receptors is an adult with an advanced solid tumor such as melanoma, head and neck, liver or kidney cancer.

This chain connects TRBV11-2 to TRBJ2-1; D gene unclear. Between the trimmed V and J ends, which lost 3 bases and 5 bases, there was a span of 14 bases. This CDR3 contains 15 residues. Germline assignment: CDR1 SGHAT and CDR2 FQNNGV. The CDR3 protein is CASSFTGGEHNEQFF. The DNA for the CDR3 is TGTGCCAGCAGCTTCACGGGCGGTGAGCACAATGAGCAGTTCTTC.

The chain joins TRBV18 to TRBJ2-7; 9 bases line up with TRBD1. The CDR3 loop spans 18 amino acids. CDR1 is KGHSH, CDR2 LQKENI, per germline. The V gene end was trimmed by 3 bases and the J gene end by 0 bases; junction bases not matched to a gene: 12. CDR3 sequence (DNA): TGTGCCAGCTCACCCTCGATATCCGGGACAGGGCACTCCTACGAGCAGTACTTC. It is translated as CASSPSISGTGHSYEQYF.

V usage is TRBV7-9 and J usage is TRBJ1-2; no clear D gene. Trimming cost V 1 base and J 8 bases, with 11 bases left between them. This CDR3 has 13 amino acids. Germline CDR1 reads SEHNR; CDR2 reads FQNEAQ (reference sequence). The CDR3, as DNA: TGTGCCAGCAGCTTAGAAGAACTAGGGGGCTACACCTTC. It translates to CASSLEELGGYTF.

This clone turned up a few times. The V and J genes are TRBV6-5 and TRBJ1-1; D possibly corresponds to TRBD1 (5 bases). V lost 6 bases and J lost 7, with 12 bases in between. Germline assignment: CDR1 MNHEY and CDR2 SVGAGI. The length of the CDR3 is 12 residues. For the CDR3, the DNA is TGTGCCAGCAGCCTCGACAGATATGAAGCTTTCTTT. Translation: CASSLDRYEAFF.

V gene TRBV11-1 combines with J gene TRBJ2-7, with TRBD1 as a possible D gene (5 bases). Germline V gene data show CDR1 as SGHAT and CDR2 as FQDESV (reference sequence). Deletions cut 7 bases from V and 5 bases from J, with 18 bases between. The CDR3 is 14 amino acids. The CDR3 sequence is CASTKSRAVNEQYF. In DNA form, the CDR3 reads TGTGCCAGCACCAAATCCAGGGCCGTGAACGAGCAGTACTTC.

This chain connects TRBV5-1 to TRBJ2-7; D might be TRBD1 (6 bases). The length of the CDR3 is 14 residues. Trimming removed 0 bases at V and 6 bases at J, with 13 bases between. CDR1 and CDR2 (germline): SGHRS, YFSETQ. The CDR3 sequence: CASSLGATGTEQYF. The CDR3 DNA reads TGCGCCAGCAGCTTGGGGGCGACAGGAACCGAGCAGTACTTC.

The chain combines TRBV19 with TRBJ2-2, with D maybe TRBD1 (6 bases). V was clipped by 5 bases and J by 5 bases, with 18 bases between them. Germline V gives CDR1 LNHDA, CDR2 SQIVND (reference sequence). The CDR3 is 16 amino acids. In nucleotides, the CDR3 is TGTGCCAGTAGTCCCGAAGGACAGTTCCGGACCGGGGAGCTGTTTTTT. This codes for CASSPEGQFRTGELFF.

This clone was seen only once. The chain employs TRBV5-4 and TRBJ1-2; D might be TRBD1 (5 bases). The V and J ends lost 0 bases and 7 bases respectively, with 10 bases between them. Germline CDR1 SGHNT, CDR2 YYREEE (reference sequence). The CDR3 is made up of 13 amino acids. CDR3 sequence (DNA): TGTGCCAGCAGCTTGGCCGTGAGGGGTGGCTACACCTTC. This translates into CASSLAVRGGYTF.

The V call is TRBV6-6, the J call TRBJ2-1, with a possible D match to TRBD1 (5 bases). Germline CDR1 and CDR2: MNHNY and SVGAGI (reference sequence). The CDR3 runs to 15 residues. V lost 2 bases, J lost 5 bases, and 13 bases lay in between. The CDR3: CASSYGRTPDNEQFF. For the CDR3, the DNA is TGTGCCAGCAGTTACGGTAGGACACCAGACAATGAGCAGTTCTTC.